This TCR beta chain was found in a study of human T cells and chemical hapten exposure. This clonotype was recorded many times. V dropped 2 bases and J dropped 8 bases, with 12 bases sitting between them. This CDR3 is built from 13 residues. Germline CDR1 reads MNHEY; CDR2 reads SVGAGI. This sample's time point: pre-sensitization, week 0. Treatment specified: therapeutic diphenylcyclopropenone sensitization with weekly scalp DPC. The library attached unique molecular identifiers to individual cDNA molecules. TCRdb reprocessed the RACE reads with MiXCR, giving one entry per CDR3 protein. The data show 84,000 or so distinct CDR3 sequences, with over 6.5% seen just once and 2.5% to 3% held by the top ten.

The origin of this receptor is a man in his forties with alopecia areata. Some clones in this sample may be carry-over from other donors' samples. The rearrangement uses TRBV6-5 and TRBJ1-2; D may be TRBD1 (6 bases). The source was whole blood, collected in connection with sensitization to the hapten diphenylcyclopropenone (DPC). CDR3 nucleotide sequence: TGTGCCAGCAGTTACAAACAGGGAGAAGGCTACACCTTC. Protein: CASSYKQGEGYTF.